This entry features one TCR beta chain sequence. How the authors handled the data: Estimation of nucleated cell counts was performed using reference gene primer amplification. Profiling relied on immunoSEQ multiplex PCR, and the TCRdb table lists in-frame clones only, not all of them. V and J calls and clone size are copied from that table; D and trimming were computed from the DNA. The table has some 58,000 clones, about 90% seen once. The V and J ends lost 6 bases and 0 bases respectively, with 11 bases between them. Germline V gene data show CDR1 as SNHLY and CDR2 as FYNNEI. CDR3 size: 14 residues. The data belong to a study of blood T cell repertoires in COVID-19. Study-wide background: Sources were T cells, B-cell-depleted T cells, or PBMCs; the material itself was cDNA or gDNA.

This chain links TRBV2 with TRBJ1-2; no firm D call. The origin of this receptor is a human donor in a cohort sampled during active COVID-19. The sample taken for sequencing was peripheral blood. The CDR3 loop reads CASRADLANYGYTF. The CDR3 bases are TGTGCCAGCAGGGCCGACCTAGCTAACTATGGCTACACCTTC.